The sample holds a few counts of the clone carrying this T cell receptor (beta chain). Its antigen remains unknown. This record belongs to a study of Ad26.COV2.S vaccination and SARS-CoV-2 variants. Using immunoSEQ multiplex PCR, the repertoire was profiled, and TCRdb retains in-frame clones only, with some absent. The repertoire includes 350,000 to 450,000 clones, about 90% of them detected once, and around 4% sits in the top ten. Whole-study results and caveats: Possible underestimation of total T cell responses by the TCR breadth and depth analyses was noted. Participants in the vaccine arm had higher spike-specific TCR breadth; placebo recipients had lower. Non-spike TCR breadth did not differ much between vaccine and placebo recipients.

Trimming cost V 4 bases and J 2 bases; bases outside gene matches: 14. The CDR3 length is 18 residues. Looked up from germline, CDR1 is MNHNS and CDR2 is SASEGT. The J gene is TRBJ1-5, the V gene TRBV6-1; 7 nucleotides line up with TRBD1. Material: peripheral blood, obtained after recovery from COVID-19. This clonotype originated in a human donor who had recovered from COVID-19. The CDR3 DNA is TGTGCCAGCAGTGGAGGTCGGGCAGGGGGGCGAGGCAATCAGCCCCAGCATTTT. This sequence encodes CASSGGRAGGRGNQPQHF.